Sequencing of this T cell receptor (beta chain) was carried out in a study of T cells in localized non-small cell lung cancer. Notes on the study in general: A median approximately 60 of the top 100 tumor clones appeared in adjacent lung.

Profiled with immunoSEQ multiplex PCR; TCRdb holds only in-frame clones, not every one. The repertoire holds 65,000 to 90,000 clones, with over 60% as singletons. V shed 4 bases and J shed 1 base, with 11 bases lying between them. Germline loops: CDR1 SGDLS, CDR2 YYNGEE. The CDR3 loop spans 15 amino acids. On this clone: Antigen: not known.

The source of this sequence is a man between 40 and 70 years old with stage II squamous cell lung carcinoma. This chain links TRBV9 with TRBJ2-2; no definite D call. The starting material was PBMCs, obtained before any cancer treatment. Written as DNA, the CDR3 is TGTGCCAGCAGCCCCACGGTAGGGAACACCGGGGAGCTGTTTTTT. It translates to CASSPTVGNTGELFF.